What follows is one T cell receptor (beta chain) and its context. The sample is drawn from a study of blood T cell repertoires in COVID-19. Study background: The United States, Italy and Spain were the sources of the acute and convalescent COVID-19 samples. The cDNA or gDNA used as material had been derived from T cells, B-cell-depleted T cells, or PBMCs.

Authors' processing steps: Scientists estimated how many nucleated cells there were by amplifying reference gene primers. Some clones are missing from TCRdb's copy, which holds only in-frame ones; the method was immunoSEQ multiplex PCR. The V and J calls and clone size come from that table; D and trimming were worked out from the DNA. The sample has roughly 70,000 clones; around 90% are singletons. This CDR3 is built from 15 residues. Germline V CDR1 and CDR2: SGDLS, YYNGEE. V lost 1 base and J lost 1, with 8 bases in between. V gene TRBV9 combines with J gene TRBJ2-2, with no clear D. The receptor was isolated from a human donor in a cohort sampled during active COVID-19. Sequencing input: peripheral blood. The CDR3 spells CASSVTTGNTGELFF. CDR3 DNA sequence: TGTGCCAGCAGCGTAACGACGGGGAACACCGGGGAGCTGTTTTTT.